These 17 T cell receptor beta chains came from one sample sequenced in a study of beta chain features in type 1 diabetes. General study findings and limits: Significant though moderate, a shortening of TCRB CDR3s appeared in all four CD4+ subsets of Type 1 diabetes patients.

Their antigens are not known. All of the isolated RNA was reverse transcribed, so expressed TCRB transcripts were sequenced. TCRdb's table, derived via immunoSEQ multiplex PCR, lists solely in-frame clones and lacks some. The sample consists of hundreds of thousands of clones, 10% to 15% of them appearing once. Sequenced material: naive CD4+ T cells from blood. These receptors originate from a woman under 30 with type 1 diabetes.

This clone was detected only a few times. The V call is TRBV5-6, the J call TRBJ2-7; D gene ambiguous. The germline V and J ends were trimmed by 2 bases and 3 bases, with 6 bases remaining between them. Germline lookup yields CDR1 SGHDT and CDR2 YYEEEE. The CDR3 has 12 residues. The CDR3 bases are TGTGCCAGCAGCTTCCCAGACTACGAGCAGTACTTC. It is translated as CASSFPDYEQYF.

For the CDR3, the DNA is TGTGCCAGCAGTCAGACAGGGGGGCGGTACAATGAGCAGTTCTTC. It translates to CASSQTGGRYNEQFF. The chain joins TRBV27 to TRBJ2-1; 9 bases line up with TRBD1. Germline-derived CDR1 and CDR2 are MNHEY and SMNVEV (reference sequence). The CDR3 extends over 15 amino acids. The J segment lost 4 bases and the V segment lost 5 bases, leaving 6 bases of the junction unmatched.

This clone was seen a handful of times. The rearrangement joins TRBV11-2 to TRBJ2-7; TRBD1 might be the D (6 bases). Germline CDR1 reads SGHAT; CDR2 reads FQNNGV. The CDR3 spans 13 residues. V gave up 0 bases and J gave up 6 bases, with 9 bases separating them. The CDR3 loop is CASSLDRGVEQYF. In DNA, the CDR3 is TGTGCCAGCAGCTTAGACAGGGGAGTCGAGCAGTACTTC.

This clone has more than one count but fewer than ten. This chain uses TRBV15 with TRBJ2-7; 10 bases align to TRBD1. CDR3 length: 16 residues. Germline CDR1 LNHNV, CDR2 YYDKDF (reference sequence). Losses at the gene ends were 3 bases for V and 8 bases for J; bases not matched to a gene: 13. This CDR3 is CATSSRASGTGEKQYF. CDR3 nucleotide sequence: TGTGCCACCAGCAGCAGGGCATCCGGGACAGGGGAGAAGCAGTACTTC.

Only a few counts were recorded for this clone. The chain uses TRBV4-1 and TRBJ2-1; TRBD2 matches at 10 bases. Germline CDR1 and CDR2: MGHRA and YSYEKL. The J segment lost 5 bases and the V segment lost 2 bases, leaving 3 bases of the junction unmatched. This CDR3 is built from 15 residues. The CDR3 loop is CASSQLAGAHNEQFF. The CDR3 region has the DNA TGCGCCAGCAGCCAACTAGCGGGAGCCCACAATGAGCAGTTCTTC.

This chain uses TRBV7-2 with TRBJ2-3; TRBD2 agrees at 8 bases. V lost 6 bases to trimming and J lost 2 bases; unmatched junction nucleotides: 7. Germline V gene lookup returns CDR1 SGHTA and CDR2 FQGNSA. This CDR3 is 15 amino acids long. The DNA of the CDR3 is TGTGCCAGCAGTATTGGAGCGGGGGCCACAGATACGCAGTATTTT. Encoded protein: CASSIGAGATDTQYF. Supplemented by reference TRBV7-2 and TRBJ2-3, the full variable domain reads GAGVSQSPSNKVTEKGKDVELRCDPISGHTALYWYRQSLGQGLEFLIYFQGNSAPDKSGLPSDRFSAERTGGSVSTLTIQRTQQEDSAVYLCASSIGAGATDTQYFGPGTRLTVL.

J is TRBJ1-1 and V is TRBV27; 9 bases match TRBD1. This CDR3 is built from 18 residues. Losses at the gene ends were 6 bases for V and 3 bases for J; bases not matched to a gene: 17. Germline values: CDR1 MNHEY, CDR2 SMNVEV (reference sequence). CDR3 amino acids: CASSPTPGQGIVYTEAFF. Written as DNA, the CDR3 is TGTGCCAGCAGCCCTACTCCGGGACAGGGTATAGTTTACACTGAAGCTTTCTTT.

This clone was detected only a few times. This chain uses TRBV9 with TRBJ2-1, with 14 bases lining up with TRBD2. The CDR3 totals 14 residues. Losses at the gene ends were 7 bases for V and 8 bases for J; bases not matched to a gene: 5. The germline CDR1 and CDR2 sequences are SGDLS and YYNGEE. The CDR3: CASGTSGSNDEQFF. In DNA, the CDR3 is TGTGCCAGCGGGACTAGCGGGAGTAACGATGAGCAGTTCTTC.

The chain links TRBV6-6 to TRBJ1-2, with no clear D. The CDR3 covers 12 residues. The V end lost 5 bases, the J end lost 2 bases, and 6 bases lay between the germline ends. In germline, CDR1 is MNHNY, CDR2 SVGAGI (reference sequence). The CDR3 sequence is CASSPGNYGYTF. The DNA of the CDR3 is TGTGCCAGCAGTCCCGGGAACTATGGCTACACCTTC.

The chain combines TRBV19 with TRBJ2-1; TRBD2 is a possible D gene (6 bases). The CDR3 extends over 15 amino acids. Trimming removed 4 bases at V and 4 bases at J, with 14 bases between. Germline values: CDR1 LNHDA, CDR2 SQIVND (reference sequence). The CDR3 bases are TGTGCCAGTAGTAAGTTAGCGGATACATACAATGAGCAGTTCTTC. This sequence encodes CASSKLADTYNEQFF. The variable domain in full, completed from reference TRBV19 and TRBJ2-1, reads DGGITQSPKYLFRKEGQNVTLSCEQNLNHDAMYWYRQDPGQGLRLIYYSQIVNDFQKGDIAEGYSVSREKKESFPLTVTSAQKNPTAFYLCASSKLADTYNEQFFGPGTRLTVL.

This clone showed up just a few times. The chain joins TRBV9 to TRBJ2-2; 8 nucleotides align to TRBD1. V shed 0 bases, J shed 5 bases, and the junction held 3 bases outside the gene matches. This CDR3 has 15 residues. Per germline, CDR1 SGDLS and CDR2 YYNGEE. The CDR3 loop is CASSVGDRQTGELFF. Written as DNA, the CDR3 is TGTGCCAGCAGCGTAGGGGACAGGCAAACCGGGGAGCTGTTTTTT.

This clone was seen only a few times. CDR3 sequence reads: CASSLQALETQYF. The CDR3 bases are TGTGCCAGCTCACTTCAGGCTTTGGAGACCCAGTACTTC. V usage is TRBV18 and J usage is TRBJ2-5; no clear D gene. Trimming cost V 4 bases and J 5 bases, with 11 bases left between them. This CDR3 is built from 13 residues. Germline CDR1 reads KGHSH; CDR2 reads LQKENI.

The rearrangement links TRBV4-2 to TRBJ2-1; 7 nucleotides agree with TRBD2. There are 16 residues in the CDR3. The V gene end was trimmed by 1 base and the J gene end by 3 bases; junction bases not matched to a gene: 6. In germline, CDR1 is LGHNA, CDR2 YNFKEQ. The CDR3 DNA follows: TGTGCCAGCAGCCAAGTTGGGCTAGCGGACTACAATGAGCAGTTCTTC. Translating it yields CASSQVGLADYNEQFF.

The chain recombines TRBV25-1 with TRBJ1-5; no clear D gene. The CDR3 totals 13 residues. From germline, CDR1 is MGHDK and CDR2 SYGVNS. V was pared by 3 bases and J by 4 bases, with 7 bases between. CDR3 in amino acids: CASSDTANQPQHF. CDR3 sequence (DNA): TGTGCCAGCAGTGATACAGCAAATCAGCCCCAGCATTTT.

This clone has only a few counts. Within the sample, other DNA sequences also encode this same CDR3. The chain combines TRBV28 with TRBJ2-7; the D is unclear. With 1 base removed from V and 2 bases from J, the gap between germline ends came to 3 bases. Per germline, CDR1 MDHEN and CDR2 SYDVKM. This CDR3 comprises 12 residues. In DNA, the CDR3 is TGTGCCAGCAGTTTATTAGCCTACGAGCAGTACTTC. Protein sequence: CASSLLAYEQYF.

CDR3 protein: CASILGTGSYNEQFF. CDR3 bases: TGTGCCAGCATCCTCGGGACAGGATCATACAATGAGCAGTTCTTC. The chain has TRBV2 and TRBJ2-1; 8 bases agree with TRBD1. Germline V gene lookup returns CDR1 SNHLY and CDR2 FYNNEI. This CDR3 spans 15 amino acids. Trimming cost V 7 bases and J 4 bases; bases outside gene matches: 9.

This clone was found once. The CDR3 loop is CASSYSPGKNEQYF. For the CDR3, the DNA is TGTGCCAGCAGTTACTCTCCAGGGAAAAACGAGCAGTACTTC. J is TRBJ2-7 and V is TRBV6-5, with TRBD1 as a possible D gene (5 bases). The ends were cut back, 0 bases at V and 5 bases at J, with 11 bases in the middle. The CDR3 contains 14 residues. From germline, CDR1 is MNHEY and CDR2 SVGAGI.